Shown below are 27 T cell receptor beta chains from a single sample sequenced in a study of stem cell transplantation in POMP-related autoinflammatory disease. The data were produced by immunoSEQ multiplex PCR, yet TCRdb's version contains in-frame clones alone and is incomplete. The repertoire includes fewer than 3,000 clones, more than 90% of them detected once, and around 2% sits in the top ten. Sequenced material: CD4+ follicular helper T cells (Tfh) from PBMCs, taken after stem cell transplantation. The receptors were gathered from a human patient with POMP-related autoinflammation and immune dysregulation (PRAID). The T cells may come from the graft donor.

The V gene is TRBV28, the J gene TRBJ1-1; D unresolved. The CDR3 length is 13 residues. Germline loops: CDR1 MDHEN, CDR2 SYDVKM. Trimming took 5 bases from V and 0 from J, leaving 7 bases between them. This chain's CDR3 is CASSRPMNTEAFF. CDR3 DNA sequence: TGTGCCAGCAGTCGCCCCATGAACACTGAAGCTTTCTTT.

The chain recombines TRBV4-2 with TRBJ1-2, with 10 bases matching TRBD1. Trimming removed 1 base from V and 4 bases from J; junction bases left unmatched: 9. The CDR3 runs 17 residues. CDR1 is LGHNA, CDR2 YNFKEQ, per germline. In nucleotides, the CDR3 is TGTGCCAGCAGCCAAGTGCGAACGGGACAGGGGCTCTATGGCTACACCTTC. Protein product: CASSQVRTGQGLYGYTF.

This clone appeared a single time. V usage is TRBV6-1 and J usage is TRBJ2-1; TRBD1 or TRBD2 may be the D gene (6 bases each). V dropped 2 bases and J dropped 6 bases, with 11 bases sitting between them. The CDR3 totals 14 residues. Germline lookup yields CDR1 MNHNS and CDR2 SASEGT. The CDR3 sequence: CASSELGGGNEQFF. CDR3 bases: TGTGCCAGCAGTGAACTAGGAGGGGGCAATGAGCAGTTCTTC.

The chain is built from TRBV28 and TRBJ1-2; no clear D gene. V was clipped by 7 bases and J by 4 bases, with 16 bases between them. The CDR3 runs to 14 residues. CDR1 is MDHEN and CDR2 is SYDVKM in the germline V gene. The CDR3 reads CASTIVGSAYGYTF. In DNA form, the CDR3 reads TGTGCCAGCACCATAGTGGGCTCAGCCTATGGCTACACCTTC.

CDR3 loop: CASSPMGGRRPGELFF. CDR3 nucleotides: TGTGCCAGCAGCCCCATGGGCGGGAGAAGACCCGGGGAGCTGTTTTTT. The chain recombines TRBV3-1 (or the pseudogene TRBV3-2) with TRBJ2-2; 7 bases are shared with TRBD2. With 4 bases clipped from V and 6 bases from J, the junction kept 11 bases outside the gene matches. CDR3 length equals 16 residues. CDR1 is LGHDT and CDR2 is YNNKEL in the germline V gene (reference sequence).

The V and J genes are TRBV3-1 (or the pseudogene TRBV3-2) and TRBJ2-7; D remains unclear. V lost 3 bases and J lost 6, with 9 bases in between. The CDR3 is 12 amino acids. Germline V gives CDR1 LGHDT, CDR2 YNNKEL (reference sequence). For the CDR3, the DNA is TGTGCCAGCAGCCAGTCTGGAAGCGAGCAGTACGTC. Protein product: CASSQSGSEQYV.

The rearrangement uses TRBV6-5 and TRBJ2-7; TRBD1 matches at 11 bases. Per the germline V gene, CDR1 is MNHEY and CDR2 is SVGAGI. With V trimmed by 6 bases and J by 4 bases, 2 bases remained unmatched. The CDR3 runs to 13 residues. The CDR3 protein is CASSRDRGYEQYF. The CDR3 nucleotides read TGTGCCAGCAGCCGGGACAGGGGGTACGAGCAGTACTTC.

CDR3 nucleotide sequence: TGTGCCAGCAGCTTTGGACCAGCGGGAGAAAAACTGTTTTTT. Protein: CASSFGPAGEKLFF. This sequence joins TRBV5-8 and TRBJ1-4; D uncertain. Germline V gene sequence: CDR1 SGHTS, CDR2 YDEGEE. This CDR3 has 14 residues. V was trimmed by 2 bases and J by 8 bases, leaving 13 bases between them.

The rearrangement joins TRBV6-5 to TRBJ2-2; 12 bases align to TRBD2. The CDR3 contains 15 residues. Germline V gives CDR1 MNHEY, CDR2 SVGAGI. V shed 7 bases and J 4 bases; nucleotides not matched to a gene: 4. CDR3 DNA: TGTGCCAGCACTAGCGGGGGGGCGAGCACCGGGGAGCTGTTTTTT. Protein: CASTSGGASTGELFF.

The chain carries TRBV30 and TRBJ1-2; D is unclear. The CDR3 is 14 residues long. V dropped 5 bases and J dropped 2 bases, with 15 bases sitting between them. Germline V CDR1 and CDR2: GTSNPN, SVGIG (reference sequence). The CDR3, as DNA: TGTGCCTGGGCCGGCCTCACAGCCAACTATGGCTACACCTTC. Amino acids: CAWAGLTANYGYTF.

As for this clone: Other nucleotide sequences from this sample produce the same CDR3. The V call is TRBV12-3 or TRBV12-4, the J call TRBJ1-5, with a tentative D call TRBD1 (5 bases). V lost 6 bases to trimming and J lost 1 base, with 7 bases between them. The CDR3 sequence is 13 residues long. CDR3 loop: CASRRDSNQPQHF. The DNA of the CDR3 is TGTGCCAGCAGACGGGACAGCAATCAGCCCCAGCATTTT.

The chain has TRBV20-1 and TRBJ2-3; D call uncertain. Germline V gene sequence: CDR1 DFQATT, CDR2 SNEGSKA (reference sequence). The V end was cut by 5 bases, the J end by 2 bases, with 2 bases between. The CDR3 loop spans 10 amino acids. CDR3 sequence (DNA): TGCAGTGCTGCCACAGATACGCAGTATTTT. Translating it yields CSAATDTQYF.

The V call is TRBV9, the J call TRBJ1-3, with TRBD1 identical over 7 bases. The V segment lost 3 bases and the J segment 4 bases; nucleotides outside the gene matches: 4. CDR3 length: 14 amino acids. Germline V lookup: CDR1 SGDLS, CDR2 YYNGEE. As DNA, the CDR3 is TGTGCCAGCAGCGCACAGGGGTTCGGAAACACCATATATTTT. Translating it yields CASSAQGFGNTIYF. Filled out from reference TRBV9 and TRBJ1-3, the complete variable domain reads DSGVTQTPKHLITATGQRVTLRCSPRSGDLSVYWYQQSLDQGLQFLIQYYNGEERAKGNILERFSAQQFPDLHSELNLSSLELGDSALYFCASSAQGFGNTIYFGEGSWLTVV.

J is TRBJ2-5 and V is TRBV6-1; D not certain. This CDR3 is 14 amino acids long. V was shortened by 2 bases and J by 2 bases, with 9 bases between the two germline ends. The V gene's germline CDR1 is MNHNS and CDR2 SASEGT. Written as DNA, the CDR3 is TGTGCCAGCAGTGAACTGGGCTATCAAGAGACCCAGTACTTC. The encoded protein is CASSELGYQETQYF.

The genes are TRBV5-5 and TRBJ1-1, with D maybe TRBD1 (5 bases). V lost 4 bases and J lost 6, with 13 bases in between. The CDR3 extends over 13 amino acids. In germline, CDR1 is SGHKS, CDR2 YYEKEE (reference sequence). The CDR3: CASSKQWGAEAFF. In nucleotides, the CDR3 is TGTGCCAGCAGCAAACAATGGGGGGCTGAAGCTTTCTTT.

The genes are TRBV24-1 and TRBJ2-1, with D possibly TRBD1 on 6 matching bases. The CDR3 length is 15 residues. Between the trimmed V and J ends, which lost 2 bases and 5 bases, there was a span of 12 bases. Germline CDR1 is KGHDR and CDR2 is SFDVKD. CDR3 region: CATSDSGQNHNEQFF. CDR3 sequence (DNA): TGTGCCACCAGTGATTCCGGACAGAACCACAATGAGCAGTTCTTC.

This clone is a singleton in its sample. The CDR3 loop is CASSLGADNEQFF. The CDR3 DNA follows: TGTGCCAGCAGTTTGGGGGCCGACAATGAGCAGTTCTTC. The rearrangement joins TRBV12-3 or TRBV12-4 to TRBJ2-1; perhaps TRBD1 as D (6 bases). The CDR3 length is 13 residues. Trimming took off 3 bases at V and 5 bases at J, with 8 bases between the two ends.

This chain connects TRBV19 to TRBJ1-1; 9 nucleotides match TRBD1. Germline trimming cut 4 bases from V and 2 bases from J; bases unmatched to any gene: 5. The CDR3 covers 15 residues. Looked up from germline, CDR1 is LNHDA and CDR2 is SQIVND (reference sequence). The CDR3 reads CASSTRQGVNTEAFF. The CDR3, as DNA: TGTGCCAGTAGTACCCGACAGGGGGTAAACACTGAAGCTTTCTTT.

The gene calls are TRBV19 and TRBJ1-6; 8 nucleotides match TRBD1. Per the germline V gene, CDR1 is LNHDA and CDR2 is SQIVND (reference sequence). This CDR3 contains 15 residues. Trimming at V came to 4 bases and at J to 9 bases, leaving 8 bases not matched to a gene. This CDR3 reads CASSTPGRGRSPLHF. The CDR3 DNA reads TGTGCCAGTAGTACCCCTGGCAGGGGGCGTTCACCCCTCCACTTT.

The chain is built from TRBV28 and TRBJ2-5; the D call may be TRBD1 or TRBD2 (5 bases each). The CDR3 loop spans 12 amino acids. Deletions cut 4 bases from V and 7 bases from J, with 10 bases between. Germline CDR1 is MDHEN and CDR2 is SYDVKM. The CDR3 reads CASSSPGGTQYF. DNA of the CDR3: TGTGCCAGCAGTTCTCCTGGGGGGACCCAGTACTTC.

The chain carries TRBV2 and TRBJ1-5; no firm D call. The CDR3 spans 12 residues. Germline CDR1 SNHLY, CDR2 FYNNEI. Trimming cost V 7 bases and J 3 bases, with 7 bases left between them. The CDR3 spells CASKGNNQPQHF. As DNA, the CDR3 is TGTGCCAGCAAGGGCAACAATCAGCCCCAGCATTTT. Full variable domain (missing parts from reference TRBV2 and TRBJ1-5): EPEVTQTPSHQVTQMGQEVILRCVPISNHLYFYWYRQILGQKVEFLVSFYNNEISEKSEIFDDQFSVERPDGSNFTLKIRSTKLEDSAMYFCASKGNNQPQHFGDGTRLSIL.

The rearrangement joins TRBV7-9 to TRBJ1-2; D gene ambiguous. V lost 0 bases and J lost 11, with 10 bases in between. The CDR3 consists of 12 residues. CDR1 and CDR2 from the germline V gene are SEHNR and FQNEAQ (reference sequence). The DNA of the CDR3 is TGTGCCAGCAGCTTAGCGGGGTTCAGTTACACCTTC. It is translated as CASSLAGFSYTF.

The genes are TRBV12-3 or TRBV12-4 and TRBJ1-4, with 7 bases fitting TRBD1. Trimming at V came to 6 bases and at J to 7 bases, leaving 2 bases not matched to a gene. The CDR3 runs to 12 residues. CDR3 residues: CASSRGVEKLFF. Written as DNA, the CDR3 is TGTGCCAGCAGCAGGGGGGTTGAAAAACTGTTTTTT.

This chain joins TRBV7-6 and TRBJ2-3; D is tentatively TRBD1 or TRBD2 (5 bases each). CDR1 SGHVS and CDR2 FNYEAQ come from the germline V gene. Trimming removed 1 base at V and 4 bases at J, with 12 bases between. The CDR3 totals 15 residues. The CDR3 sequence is CASSLVGAAADTQYF. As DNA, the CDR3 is TGTGCCAGCAGCTTAGTCGGGGCTGCGGCAGATACGCAGTATTTT.

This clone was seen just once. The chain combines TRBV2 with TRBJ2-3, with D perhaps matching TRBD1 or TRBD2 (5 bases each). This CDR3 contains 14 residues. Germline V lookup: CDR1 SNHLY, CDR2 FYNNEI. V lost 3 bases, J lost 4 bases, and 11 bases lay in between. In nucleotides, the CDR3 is TGTGCCAGCAGTGACCAAGGGGACGCAGATACGCAGTATTTT. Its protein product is CASSDQGDADTQYF.

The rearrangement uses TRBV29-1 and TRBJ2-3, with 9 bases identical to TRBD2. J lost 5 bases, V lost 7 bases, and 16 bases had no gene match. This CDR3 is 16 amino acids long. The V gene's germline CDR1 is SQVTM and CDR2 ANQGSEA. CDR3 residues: CSARGGLAGVGDTQYF. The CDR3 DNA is TGCAGCGCCCGTGGGGGGTTAGCGGGAGTTGGAGATACGCAGTATTTT.

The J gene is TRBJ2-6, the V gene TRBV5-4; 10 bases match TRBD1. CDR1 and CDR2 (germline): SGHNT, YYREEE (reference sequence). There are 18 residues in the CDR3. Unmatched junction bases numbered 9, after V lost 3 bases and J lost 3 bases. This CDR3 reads CASSSLGQGGVGANVLTF. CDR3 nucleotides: TGTGCCAGCAGCTCGTTAGGACAGGGGGGAGTTGGGGCCAACGTCCTGACTTTC.